Presented here are 6 T cell receptor beta chains from one specimen sequenced in a study of T cell responses to AZD1222 COVID-19 vaccine. Libraries were prepared by immunoSEQ multiplex PCR; TCRdb keeps only in-frame clonotypes and omits some of them. This sample has roughly 150,000 clones, with approximately 88% found just once. The specimen was peripheral blood, collected 28 days after the second AZD1222 dose. The receptors come from an adult who received the AZD1222 COVID-19 vaccine.

The chain employs TRBV7-9 and TRBJ1-2, with TRBD1 matching over 8 bases. The CDR3 sequence is 17 residues long. Germline loops: CDR1 SEHNR, CDR2 FQNEAQ (reference sequence). The V and J ends lost 1 base and 6 bases, in that order; junction bases with no gene match: 13. The CDR3 spells CASSLGAQGARYDGYTF. In DNA, the CDR3 is TGTGCCAGCAGCTTAGGGGCCCAGGGGGCGCGATACGATGGCTACACCTTC.

The chain recombines TRBV9 with TRBJ2-3, with TRBD1 identical over 7 bases. Germline assignment: CDR1 SGDLS and CDR2 YYNGEE. This CDR3 region has 15 residues. The V and J ends lost 4 bases and 1 base, in that order; junction bases with no gene match: 6. As DNA, the CDR3 is TGTGCCAGCAGCCTCCGAGGACAGGGCACAGATACGCAGTATTTT. The encoded protein is CASSLRGQGTDTQYF.

This chain joins TRBV3-1 (or the pseudogene TRBV3-2) and TRBJ1-2, with D perhaps matching TRBD1 (5 bases). CDR1 and CDR2 from the germline V gene are LGHDT and YNNKEL (reference sequence). V lost 0 bases and J 6 bases, leaving 11 bases between the germline ends. This CDR3 is built from 14 residues. The CDR3 region has the DNA TGTGCCAGCAGCCAAGAGTGGAGGGGTGATGGCTACACCTTC. Translated, it gives CASSQEWRGDGYTF.

V usage is TRBV3-1 (or the pseudogene TRBV3-2) and J usage is TRBJ2-3, with D perhaps TRBD1 or TRBD2 (5 bases each). The CDR3 consists of 17 residues. The ends were cut back, 4 bases at V and 2 bases at J, with 19 bases in the middle. Germline V gene lookup returns CDR1 LGHDT and CDR2 YNNKEL (reference sequence). The CDR3 region has the DNA TGTGCCAGCAGCCTCGGGTGGGGCGGGCTTTCCACAGATACGCAGTATTTT. Residues: CASSLGWGGLSTDTQYF.

The chain is built from TRBV29-1 and TRBJ1-4; no reliable D call. V gave up 2 bases and J gave up 8 bases, with 12 bases separating them. Germline values: CDR1 SQVTM, CDR2 ANQGSEA. The length of the CDR3 is 13 residues. The CDR3 protein is CSVETEGREKLFF. The CDR3 nucleotides are TGCAGCGTTGAAACAGAAGGGCGGGAAAAACTGTTTTTT.

V usage is TRBV19 and J usage is TRBJ1-5; D is unresolved. The CDR3 runs to 13 residues. Germline assignment: CDR1 LNHDA and CDR2 SQIVND (reference sequence). With 6 bases removed from V and 7 bases from J, the gap between germline ends came to 13 bases. CDR3 bases: TGTGCCAGTAGACCCTCGCCCAGCCAGCCCCAGCATTTT. It translates to CASRPSPSQPQHF.